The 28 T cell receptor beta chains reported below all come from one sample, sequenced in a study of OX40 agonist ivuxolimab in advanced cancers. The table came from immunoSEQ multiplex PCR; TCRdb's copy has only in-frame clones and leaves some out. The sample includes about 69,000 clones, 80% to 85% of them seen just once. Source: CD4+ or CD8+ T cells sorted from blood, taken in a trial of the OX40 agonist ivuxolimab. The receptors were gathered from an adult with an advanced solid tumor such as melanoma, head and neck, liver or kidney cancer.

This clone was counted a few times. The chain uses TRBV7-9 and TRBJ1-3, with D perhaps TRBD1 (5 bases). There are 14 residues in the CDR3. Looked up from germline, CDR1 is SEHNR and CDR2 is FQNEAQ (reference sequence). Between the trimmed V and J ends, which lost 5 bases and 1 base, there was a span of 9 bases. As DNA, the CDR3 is TGTGCCAGCAGCGGGACGGTTTCTGGAAACACCATATATTTT. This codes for CASSGTVSGNTIYF.

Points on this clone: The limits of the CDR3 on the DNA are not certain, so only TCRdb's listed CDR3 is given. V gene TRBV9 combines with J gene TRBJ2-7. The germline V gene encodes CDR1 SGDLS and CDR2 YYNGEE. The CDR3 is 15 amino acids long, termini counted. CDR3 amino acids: CASSVGPSGRDEQYF.

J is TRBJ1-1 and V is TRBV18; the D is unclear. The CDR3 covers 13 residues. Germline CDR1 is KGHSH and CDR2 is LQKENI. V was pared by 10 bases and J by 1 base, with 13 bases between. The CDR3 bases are TGTGCCACCAAATCGGGAAAGAACACTGAAGCTTTCTTT. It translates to CATKSGKNTEAFF.

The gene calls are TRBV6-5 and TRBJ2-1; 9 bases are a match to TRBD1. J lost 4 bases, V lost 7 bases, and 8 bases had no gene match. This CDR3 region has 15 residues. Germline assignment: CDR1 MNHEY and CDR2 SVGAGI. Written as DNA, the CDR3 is TGTGCCAGCACCACCGGGACAGGGTTATACAATGAGCAGTTCTTC. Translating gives CASTTGTGLYNEQFF.

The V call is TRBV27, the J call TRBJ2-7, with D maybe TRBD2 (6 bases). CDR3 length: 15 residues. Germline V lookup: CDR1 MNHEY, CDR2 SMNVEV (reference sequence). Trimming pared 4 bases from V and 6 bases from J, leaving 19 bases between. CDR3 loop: CASSYPGTGVGEQYF. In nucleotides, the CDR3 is TGTGCCAGCAGTTACCCGGGGACGGGGGTGGGCGAGCAGTACTTC.

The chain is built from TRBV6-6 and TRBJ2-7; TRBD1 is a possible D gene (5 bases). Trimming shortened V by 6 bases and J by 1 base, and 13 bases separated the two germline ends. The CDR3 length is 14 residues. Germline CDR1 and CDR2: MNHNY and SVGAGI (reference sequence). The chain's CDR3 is CASRDGAGSYEQYF. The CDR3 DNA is TGTGCCAGCAGGGATGGGGCAGGATCCTACGAGCAGTACTTC.

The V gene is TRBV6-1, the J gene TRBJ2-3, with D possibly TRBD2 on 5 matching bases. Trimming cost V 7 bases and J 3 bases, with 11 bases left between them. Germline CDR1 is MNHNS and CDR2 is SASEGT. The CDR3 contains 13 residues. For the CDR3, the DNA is TGTGCCAGCACATACGGGGTGACAGATACGCAGTATTTT. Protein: CASTYGVTDTQYF.

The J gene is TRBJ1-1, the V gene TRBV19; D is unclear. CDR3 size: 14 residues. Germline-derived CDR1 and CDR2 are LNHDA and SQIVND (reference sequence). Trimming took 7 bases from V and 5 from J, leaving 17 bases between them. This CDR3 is CASTPTPGWTEAFF. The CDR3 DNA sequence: TGTGCCAGTACCCCGACTCCGGGGTGGACTGAAGCTTTCTTT.

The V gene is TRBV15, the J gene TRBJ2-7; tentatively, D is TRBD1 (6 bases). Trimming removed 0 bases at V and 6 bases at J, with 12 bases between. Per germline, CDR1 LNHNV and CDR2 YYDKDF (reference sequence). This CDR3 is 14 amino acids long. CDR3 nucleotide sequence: TGTGCCACCAGCAGAGATTTAGCAGGGGTCGAGCAGTACTTC. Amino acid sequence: CATSRDLAGVEQYF.

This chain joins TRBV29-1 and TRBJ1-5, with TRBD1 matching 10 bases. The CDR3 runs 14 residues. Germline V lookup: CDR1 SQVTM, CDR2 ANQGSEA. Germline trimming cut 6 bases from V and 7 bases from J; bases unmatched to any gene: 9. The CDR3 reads CSVGGGTGEQPQHF. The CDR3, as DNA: TGCAGCGTGGGGGGCGGGACAGGGGAACAGCCCCAGCATTTT.

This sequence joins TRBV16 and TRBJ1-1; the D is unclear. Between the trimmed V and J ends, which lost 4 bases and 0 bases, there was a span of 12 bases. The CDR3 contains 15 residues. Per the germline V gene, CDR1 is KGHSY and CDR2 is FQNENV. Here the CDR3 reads CASSPLAVMNTEAFF. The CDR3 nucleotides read TGTGCCAGCAGCCCATTGGCAGTGATGAACACTGAAGCTTTCTTT.

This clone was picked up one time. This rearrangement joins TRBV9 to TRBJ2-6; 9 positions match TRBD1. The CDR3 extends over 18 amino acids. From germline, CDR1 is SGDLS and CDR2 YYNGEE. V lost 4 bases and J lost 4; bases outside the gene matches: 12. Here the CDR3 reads CASSPRQGVSLGANVLTF. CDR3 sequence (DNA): TGTGCCAGCAGCCCCAGACAGGGGGTGTCTCTGGGGGCCAACGTCCTGACTTTC.

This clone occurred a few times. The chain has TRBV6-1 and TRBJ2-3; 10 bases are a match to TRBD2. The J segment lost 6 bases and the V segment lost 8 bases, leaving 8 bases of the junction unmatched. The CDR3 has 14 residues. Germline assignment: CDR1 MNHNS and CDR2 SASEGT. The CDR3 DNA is TGTGCCAGCGTGTCTAGCGGGGGTCTGGATACGCAGTATTTT. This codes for CASVSSGGLDTQYF.

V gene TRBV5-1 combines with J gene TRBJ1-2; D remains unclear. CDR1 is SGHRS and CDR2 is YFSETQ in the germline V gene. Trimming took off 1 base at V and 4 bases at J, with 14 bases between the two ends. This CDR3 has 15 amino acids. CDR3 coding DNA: TGCGCCAGCAGCTTGAATGGGGAGGCGGGCTATGGCTACACCTTC. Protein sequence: CASSLNGEAGYGYTF.

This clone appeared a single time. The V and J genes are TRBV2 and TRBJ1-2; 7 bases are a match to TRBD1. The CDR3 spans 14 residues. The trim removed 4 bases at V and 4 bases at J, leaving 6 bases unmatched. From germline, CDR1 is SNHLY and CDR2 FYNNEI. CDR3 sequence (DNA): TGTGCCAGCAGTGGCCAGGGGGGGAGCTATGGCTACACCTTC. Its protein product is CASSGQGGSYGYTF.

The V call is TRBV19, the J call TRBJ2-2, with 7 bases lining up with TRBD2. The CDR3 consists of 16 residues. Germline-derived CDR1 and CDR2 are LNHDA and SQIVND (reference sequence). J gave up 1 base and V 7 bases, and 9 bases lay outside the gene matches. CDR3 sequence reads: CASIGRGVLNTGELFF. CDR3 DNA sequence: TGTGCCAGTATAGGCCGGGGGGTGCTGAACACCGGGGAGCTGTTTTTT.

DNA for the CDR3: TGTGCCAGCATCCCTAGCGGGAGTTACGAGCAGTACTTC. Encoded protein: CASIPSGSYEQYF. This chain links TRBV2 with TRBJ2-7, with TRBD2 identical over 10 bases. Looked up from germline, CDR1 is SNHLY and CDR2 is FYNNEI. Trimming took 7 bases from V and 4 from J; bases not matched to a gene: 4. The CDR3 totals 13 residues.

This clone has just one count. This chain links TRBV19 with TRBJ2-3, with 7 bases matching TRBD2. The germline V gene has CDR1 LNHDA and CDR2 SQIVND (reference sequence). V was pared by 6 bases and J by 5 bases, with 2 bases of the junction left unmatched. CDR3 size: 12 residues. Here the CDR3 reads CASSGGKDTQYF. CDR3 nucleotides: TGTGCCAGTAGCGGGGGGAAAGATACGCAGTATTTT.

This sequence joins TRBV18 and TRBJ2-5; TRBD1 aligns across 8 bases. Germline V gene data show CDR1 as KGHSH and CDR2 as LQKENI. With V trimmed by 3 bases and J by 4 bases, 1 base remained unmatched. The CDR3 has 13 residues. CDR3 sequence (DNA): TGTGCCAGCTCACCCGGACAGGGAGAGACCCAGTACTTC. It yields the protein CASSPGQGETQYF.

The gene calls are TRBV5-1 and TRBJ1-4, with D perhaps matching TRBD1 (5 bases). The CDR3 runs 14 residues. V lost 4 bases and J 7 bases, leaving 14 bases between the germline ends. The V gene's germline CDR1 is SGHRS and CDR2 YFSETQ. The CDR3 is CASSPGDLGEKLFF. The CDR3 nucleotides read TGCGCCAGCAGCCCCGGGGACCTAGGTGAAAAACTGTTTTTT.

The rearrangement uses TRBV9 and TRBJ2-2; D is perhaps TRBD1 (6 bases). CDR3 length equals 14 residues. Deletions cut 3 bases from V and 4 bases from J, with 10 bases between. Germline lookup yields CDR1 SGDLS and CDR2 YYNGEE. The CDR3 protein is CASSDRVGTGELFF. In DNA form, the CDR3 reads TGTGCCAGCAGCGACAGGGTCGGCACCGGGGAGCTGTTTTTT.

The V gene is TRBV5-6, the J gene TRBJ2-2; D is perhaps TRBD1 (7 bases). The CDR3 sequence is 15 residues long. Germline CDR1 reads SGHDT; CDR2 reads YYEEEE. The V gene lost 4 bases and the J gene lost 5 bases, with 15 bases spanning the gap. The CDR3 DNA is TGTGCCAGCAGCCCAGAGACAGGGAGGACCGGGGAGCTGTTTTTT. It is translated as CASSPETGRTGELFF.

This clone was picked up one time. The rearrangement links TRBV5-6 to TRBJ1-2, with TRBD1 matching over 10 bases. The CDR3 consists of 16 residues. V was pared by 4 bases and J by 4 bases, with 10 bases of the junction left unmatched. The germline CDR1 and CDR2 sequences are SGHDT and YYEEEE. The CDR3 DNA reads TGTGCCAGCAGCAGGGACAGGGGACAGGGTGGCTATGGCTACACCTTC. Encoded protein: CASSRDRGQGGYGYTF.

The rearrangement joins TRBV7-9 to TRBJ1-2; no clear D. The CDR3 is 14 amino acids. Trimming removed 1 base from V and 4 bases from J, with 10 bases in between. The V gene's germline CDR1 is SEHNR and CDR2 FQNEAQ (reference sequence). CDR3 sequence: CASSLERSSYGYTF. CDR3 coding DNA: TGTGCCAGCAGCTTAGAACGGTCGAGCTATGGCTACACCTTC. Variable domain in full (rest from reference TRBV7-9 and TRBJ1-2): DTGVSQNPRHKITKRGQNVTFRCDPISEHNRLYWYRQTLGQGPEFLTYFQNEAQLEKSRLLSDRFSAERPKGSFSTLEIQRTEQGDSAMYLCASSLERSSYGYTFGSGTRLTVV.

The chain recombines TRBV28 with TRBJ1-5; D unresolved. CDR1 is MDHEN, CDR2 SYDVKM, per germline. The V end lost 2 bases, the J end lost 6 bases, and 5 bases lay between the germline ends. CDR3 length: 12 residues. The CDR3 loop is CASSLGVQPQHF. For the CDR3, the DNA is TGTGCCAGCAGTTTAGGAGTTCAGCCCCAGCATTTT.

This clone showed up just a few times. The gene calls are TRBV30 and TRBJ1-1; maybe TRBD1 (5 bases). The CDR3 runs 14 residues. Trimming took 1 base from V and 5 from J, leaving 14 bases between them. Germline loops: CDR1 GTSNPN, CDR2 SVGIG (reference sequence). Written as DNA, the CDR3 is TGTGCCTGGAGTGCGGGGACCCGACGGACTGAAGCTTTCTTT. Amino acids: CAWSAGTRRTEAFF.

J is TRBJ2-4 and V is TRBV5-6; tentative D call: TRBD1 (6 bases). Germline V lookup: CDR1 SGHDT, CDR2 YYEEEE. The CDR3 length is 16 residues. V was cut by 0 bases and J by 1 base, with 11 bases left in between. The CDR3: CASSLGLQGAKNIQYF. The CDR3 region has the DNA TGTGCCAGCAGCTTGGGTCTCCAGGGGGCCAAAAACATTCAGTACTTC. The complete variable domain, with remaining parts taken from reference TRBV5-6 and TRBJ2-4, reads DAGVTQSPTHLIKTRGQQVTLRCSPKSGHDTVSWYQQALGQGPQFIFQYYEEEERQRGNFPDRFSGHQFPNYSSELNVNALLLGDSALYLCASSLGLQGAKNIQYFGAGTRLSVL.

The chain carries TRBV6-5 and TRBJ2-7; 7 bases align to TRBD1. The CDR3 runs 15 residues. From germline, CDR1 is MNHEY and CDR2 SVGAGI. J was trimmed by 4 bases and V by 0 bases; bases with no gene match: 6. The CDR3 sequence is CASSYSTQGWYEQYF. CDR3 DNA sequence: TGTGCCAGCAGTTACTCGACACAGGGGTGGTACGAGCAGTACTTC.